The count of the clone carrying this TCR beta chain is one. Its antigen is still unknown. Each replicate PCR on the sorted subsets used 150 to 200 ng DNA (around 30,000 T cell genomes). Here immunoSEQ multiplex PCR was the method, and the copy in TCRdb shows in-frame clones only, minus some. The data hold more than 2 million clones, with roughly 94% observed a single time. The sample comes from a study of shared clonotypes between healthy human individuals. Study details: Each donor contributed plates that comprised three CD4 naive, three CD4 memory, two CD8 naive and one CD8 memory.

Terminally differentiated effector memory CD45RA+ cells were excluded from the naive CD8 cells, which were CD45RO-negative and positively selected for CCR7. The study's findings and limits: Across a handful of donors, naive CD4 shared roughly 5%, naive CD8 under 4%, memory CD4 less than 2.5%, memory CD8 0.35% to 0.5%.

Per germline, CDR1 MDHEN and CDR2 SYDVKM. The CDR3 is 13 amino acids. V was clipped by 6 bases and J by 8 bases, with 14 bases between them. This chain joins TRBV28 and TRBJ2-1; D is uncertain. The sequenced sample consisted of naive CD8+ T cells sorted from blood. The sequence came from a man aged 18 to 30 in good health. The CDR3 nucleotides read TGTGCCAGCAGCCTACCGAGAGTGGATGAGCAGTTCTTC. It codes for CASSLPRVDEQFF.